This T cell receptor beta chain was documented in a study of cytomegalovirus exposure and HLA in healthy donors. This clone was counted a single time. A read error may account for a junction end that differs from germline. The CDR3 loop spans 12 amino acids. Germline V gene sequence: CDR1 GTSNPN, CDR2 SVGIG (reference sequence). The data were produced by immunoSEQ multiplex PCR, yet TCRdb's version contains in-frame clones alone and is incomplete. Of hundreds of thousands of clones listed, roughly 88% are singletons. The receptor was isolated from a woman between 18 and 29 years old in good health and CMV-seronegative. This chain joins TRBV30 and TRBJ2-7; D might be TRBD1 (5 bases). Sequences were obtained from PBMCs. The CDR3 loop is CAWSVTGYAQYF. CDR3 nucleotide sequence: TGTGCCTGGAGTGTAACAGGATACGCGCAGTACTTC.